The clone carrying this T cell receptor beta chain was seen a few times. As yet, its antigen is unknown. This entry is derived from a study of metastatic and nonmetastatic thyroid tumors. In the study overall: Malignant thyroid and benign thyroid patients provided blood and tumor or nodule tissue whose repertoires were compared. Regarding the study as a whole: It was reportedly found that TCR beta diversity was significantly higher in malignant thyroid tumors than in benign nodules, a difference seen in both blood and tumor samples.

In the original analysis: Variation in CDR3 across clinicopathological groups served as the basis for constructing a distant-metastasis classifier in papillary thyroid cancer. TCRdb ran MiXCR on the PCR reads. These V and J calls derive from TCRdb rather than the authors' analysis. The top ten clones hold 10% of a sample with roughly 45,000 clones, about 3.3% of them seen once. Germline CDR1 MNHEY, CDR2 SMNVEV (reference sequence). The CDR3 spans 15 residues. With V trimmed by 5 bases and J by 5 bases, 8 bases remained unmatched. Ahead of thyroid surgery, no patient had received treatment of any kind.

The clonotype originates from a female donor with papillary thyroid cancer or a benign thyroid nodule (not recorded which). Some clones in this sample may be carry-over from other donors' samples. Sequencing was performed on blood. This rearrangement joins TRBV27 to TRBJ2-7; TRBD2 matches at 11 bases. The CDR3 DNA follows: TGTGCCAGCAGTCCAACTAGCGGGAGTCCCCACGAGCAGTACTTC. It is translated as CASSPTSGSPHEQYF.